This TCR beta chain comes out of a study of control samples from healthy donors and cancer patients. The count of this clone is one. Data came from immunoSEQ multiplex PCR; TCRdb stores just in-frame clones and leaves some out. The sample includes some 20,000 clones, around 84% of them seen just once. Sample: PBMCs. The clonotype was recovered from a man at least 80 years old with head and neck cancer.

The CDR3 DNA follows: TGCAGCGTCGGCCCAGGCCCATCCTACGAGCAGTACTTC. It encodes CSVGPGPSYEQYF. The chain joins TRBV29-1 to TRBJ2-7; D not certain. The CDR3 has 13 amino acids. V lost 6 bases to trimming and J lost 1 base, with 13 bases between them. Per germline, CDR1 SQVTM and CDR2 ANQGSEA.